This passage covers 29 T cell receptor beta chains from one sample sequenced in a study of T cells in Graves' hyperthyroidism and ophthalmopathy. RNA transcripts gave rise to amplified TCR beta CDR3 regions. TCR CDR3 underwent first-round RT-PCR with the HTBI primer set. A single record per CDR3 protein comes from TCRdb applying MiXCR to the multiplex PCR reads. The sample carries 600,000 to 700,000 distinct CDR3 sequences, over 12% recorded once. Sequencing input: blood. The receptors were sampled from a middle-aged woman with Graves' ophthalmopathy.

The gene calls are TRBV6-1 and TRBJ1-1; a possible D gene is TRBD1 (5 bases). This CDR3 is 15 amino acids long. V was cut by 6 bases and J by 0 bases, with 14 bases left in between. Per germline, CDR1 MNHNS and CDR2 SASEGT. The CDR3 protein is CASRRGTLMNTEAFF. CDR3 coding DNA: TGTGCCAGCAGGCGGGGCACACTTATGAACACTGAAGCTTTCTTT.

The chain combines TRBV7-8 with TRBJ1-3; D is unclear. Germline assignment: CDR1 SGHVS and CDR2 FQNEAQ. CDR3 length equals 14 residues. V lost 5 bases, J lost 4 bases, and 12 bases lay in between. The CDR3 here is CASSLKGLGNTIYF. The CDR3 nucleotides read TGTGCCAGCAGCCTTAAAGGGTTAGGAAACACCATATATTTT.

Ten or more counts support this clonotype. The chain uses TRBV6-2 or TRBV6-3 and TRBJ1-5, with D maybe TRBD1 (5 bases). Germline V gene data show CDR1 as MNHEY and CDR2 as SVGEGT. V lost 2 bases and J lost 3, with 8 bases in between. The CDR3 consists of 14 residues. The CDR3 DNA sequence: TGTGCCAGCAGTTACCGACAGATCAATCAGCCCCAGCATTTT. Residues: CASSYRQINQPQHF.

The rearrangement links TRBV19 to TRBJ2-1; D is undetermined. Trimming left V 1 base short and J 4 bases short, with 5 bases between. The CDR3 runs 13 residues. The germline gives CDR1 LNHDA, CDR2 SQIVND (reference sequence). CDR3 sequence reads: CASSIGLYNEQFF. The CDR3 region has the DNA TGTGCCAGTAGTATAGGGCTTTACAATGAGCAGTTCTTC.

The CDR3 spells CAWSPPNTGTSKFF. CDR3 DNA: TGTGCCTGGAGTCCACCAAATACCGGGACTAGTAAGTTCTTC. The chain recombines TRBV30 with TRBJ2-1; 8 positions match TRBD2. The CDR3 has 14 amino acids. V gave up 2 bases and J gave up 14 bases; unmatched junction bases: 14. Looked up from germline, CDR1 is GTSNPN and CDR2 is SVGIG (reference sequence).

This clonotype was recorded at least ten times. This rearrangement joins TRBV6-1 to TRBJ1-2; D unresolved. V lost 6 bases, J lost 5 bases, and 19 bases lay in between. The CDR3 contains 15 residues. Germline CDR1 reads MNHNS; CDR2 reads SASEGT. This CDR3 is CASRDGYDKGYGYTF. CDR3 DNA sequence: TGTGCCAGCAGGGACGGATATGATAAAGGGTATGGCTACACCTTC.

This clonotype has at least ten counts. The chain employs TRBV27 and TRBJ1-5, with TRBD1 as a possible D gene (5 bases). V shed 6 bases and J shed 1 base, with 16 bases lying between them. The CDR3 has 16 residues. Germline V gene lookup returns CDR1 MNHEY and CDR2 SMNVEV (reference sequence). The CDR3 is CASSHGQKNSNQPQHF. The CDR3 DNA is TGTGCCAGCAGCCATGGACAAAAGAACAGCAATCAGCCCCAGCATTTT.

V is TRBV28 and J is TRBJ1-2; D gene unclear. The CDR3 is 17 amino acids. V lost 1 base and J lost 6, with 21 bases in between. The germline gives CDR1 MDHEN, CDR2 SYDVKM. Here the CDR3 reads CASSLSSRIGNPDGYTF. The CDR3 DNA follows: TGTGCCAGCAGTTTATCGTCGAGAATCGGAAACCCGGATGGCTACACCTTC.

This clonotype was observed a few times. The chain uses TRBV7-9 and TRBJ1-1; 9 nucleotides align to TRBD1. The CDR3 extends over 13 amino acids. The trim removed 5 bases at V and 4 bases at J, leaving 2 bases unmatched. Germline CDR1 and CDR2: SEHNR and FQNEAQ (reference sequence). CDR3 protein: CASSTGGSTEAFF. CDR3 nucleotides: TGTGCCAGCAGCACAGGGGGCAGCACTGAAGCTTTCTTT. Drawing the rest from reference TRBV7-9 and TRBJ1-1, the complete variable domain is DTGVSQNPRHKITKRGQNVTFRCDPISEHNRLYWYRQTLGQGPEFLTYFQNEAQLEKSRLLSDRFSAERPKGSFSTLEIQRTEQGDSAMYLCASSTGGSTEAFFGQGTRLTVV.

This clonotype was seen at least ten times. The chain carries TRBV20-1 and TRBJ1-1, with 8 bases aligning to TRBD1. This CDR3 is 13 amino acids long. Germline V gene data show CDR1 as DFQATT and CDR2 as SNEGSKA (reference sequence). The junction had 6 bases not matched to a gene; V was cut back by 5 bases and J by 4 bases. CDR3 sequence (DNA): TGCAGTGCTCCCGGGACAGGAGCCACTGAAGCTTTCTTT. Its translation: CSAPGTGATEAFF.

This clonotype appeared many times. The V call is TRBV5-1, the J call TRBJ2-7; D gene unclear. The CDR3 runs to 13 residues. Germline values: CDR1 SGHRS, CDR2 YFSETQ. Trimming left V 0 bases short and J 5 bases short, with 9 bases between. The CDR3 sequence is CASSLAYEDEQYF. The DNA of the CDR3 is TGCGCCAGCAGCTTGGCCTACGAAGACGAGCAGTACTTC.

V gene TRBV13 combines with J gene TRBJ1-1; the match to TRBD1 covers 10 bases. J lost 3 bases, V lost 5 bases, and 9 bases had no gene match. In germline, CDR1 is PRHDT, CDR2 FYEKMQ (reference sequence). The CDR3 loop spans 16 amino acids. The CDR3 DNA sequence: TGTGCCAGCAGCCAGGGACAGGGGTTACGTGACACTGAAGCTTTCTTT. This codes for CASSQGQGLRDTEAFF.

This clonotype was observed at least ten times. The chain uses TRBV29-1 and TRBJ2-7, with TRBD1 matching 8 bases. V lost 2 bases and J lost 6; bases outside the gene matches: 6. Germline V gene sequence: CDR1 SQVTM, CDR2 ANQGSEA. This CDR3 region has 13 residues. The CDR3 DNA sequence: TGCAGCGTTGAATCACAGGGGGGCGTCGAGCAGTACTTC. Its protein is CSVESQGGVEQYF.

This clonotype was seen ten or more times. The chain is built from TRBV6-1 and TRBJ1-2; D gene unclear. V shed 3 bases and J shed 13 bases, with 12 bases lying between them. The CDR3 runs 11 residues. The germline V gene encodes CDR1 MNHNS and CDR2 SASEGT. The CDR3 DNA follows: TGTGCCAGCAGTGAGGCCGGTGTCGGCACCTTC. Translation gives CASSEAGVGTF.

At least ten counts were recorded for this clonotype. This chain uses TRBV7-9 with TRBJ2-5; 10 nucleotides align to TRBD2. V shed 4 bases, J shed 5 bases, and the junction held 10 bases outside the gene matches. The CDR3 extends over 16 amino acids. Germline V CDR1 and CDR2: SEHNR, FQNEAQ (reference sequence). CDR3 protein: CASSYRLAGFQETQYF. The CDR3, as DNA: TGTGCCAGCAGCTACCGACTAGCGGGCTTTCAGGAGACCCAGTACTTC.

This clonotype was seen at least ten times. The V gene is TRBV7-8, the J gene TRBJ2-7; TRBD1 aligns across 7 bases. This CDR3 is built from 16 residues. V shed 5 bases and J 0 bases; nucleotides not matched to a gene: 10. Germline V gives CDR1 SGHVS, CDR2 FQNEAQ. As DNA, the CDR3 is TGTGCCAGCAGCAGGGGACAGTCCGAAAACTCCTACGAGCAGTACTTC. The encoded protein is CASSRGQSENSYEQYF.

This clonotype was counted ten times or more. The chain has TRBV20-1 and TRBJ1-5, with a tentative D call TRBD1 (6 bases). Germline loops: CDR1 DFQATT, CDR2 SNEGSKA (reference sequence). The V end was cut by 0 bases, the J end by 2 bases, with 14 bases between. The CDR3 loop spans 16 amino acids. Here the CDR3 reads CSARERGAVGNQPQHF. The CDR3 nucleotides are TGCAGTGCTAGAGAGAGGGGGGCAGTAGGCAATCAGCCCCAGCATTTT.

This clonotype has more than one count but fewer than ten. The chain couples TRBV5-1 to TRBJ1-1; no clear D gene. There are 13 residues in the CDR3. In germline, CDR1 is SGHRS, CDR2 YFSETQ. The V end was cut by 6 bases, the J end by 1 base, with 10 bases between. The CDR3 nucleotides are TGCGCCAGCATGCGACTTACGAACACTGAAGCTTTCTTT. Translated: CASMRLTNTEAFF.

In this sample, this clonotype turned up many times. The gene calls are TRBV6-2 or TRBV6-3 and TRBJ1-1; D is unclear. Germline CDR1 is MNHEY and CDR2 is SVGEGT. V lost 2 bases and J lost 1, with 5 bases in between. This CDR3 region has 13 residues. As DNA, the CDR3 is TGTGCCAGCAGTTACAGGACGAACACTGAAGCTTTCTTT. Translating gives CASSYRTNTEAFF.

This clonotype appeared once. The chain is built from TRBV9 and TRBJ1-1; D not certain. V lost 4 bases and J 5 bases, leaving 12 bases between the germline ends. In germline, CDR1 is SGDLS, CDR2 YYNGEE. The CDR3 runs to 13 residues. The CDR3 bases are TGTGCCAGCAGCCCTTTCGGGGAAACTGAAGCTTTCTTT. Its translation is CASSPFGETEAFF.

This clonotype has ten or more counts. The rearrangement joins TRBV6-1 to TRBJ2-5; 10 bases line up with TRBD2. The CDR3 has 21 amino acids. V shed 4 bases, J shed 4 bases, and the junction held 24 bases outside the gene matches. Germline V lookup: CDR1 MNHNS, CDR2 SASEGT. CDR3 coding DNA: TGTGCCAGCAGTGGGATTAAACGGCTAGCGGGAGTTACAGCACCGCGAGAGACCCAGTACTTC. Protein: CASSGIKRLAGVTAPRETQYF.

This clonotype was counted ten times or more. V usage is TRBV6-2 or TRBV6-3 and J usage is TRBJ2-2, with D tentatively TRBD1 or TRBD2 (5 bases each). The CDR3 extends over 15 amino acids. V lost 6 bases and J 5 bases, leaving 16 bases between the germline ends. Germline V gives CDR1 MNHEY, CDR2 SVGEGT. CDR3 nucleotide sequence: TGTGCCAGCAGACCGGGACGGCGAGTTACCGGGGAGCTGTTTTTT. This codes for CASRPGRRVTGELFF.

The chain combines TRBV20-1 with TRBJ2-7, with 9 positions matching TRBD1. V shed 5 bases and J 6 bases; nucleotides not matched to a gene: 17. The CDR3 length is 16 residues. Germline values: CDR1 DFQATT, CDR2 SNEGSKA (reference sequence). CDR3 sequence: CSAGGWTPGQGSEQYF. The CDR3, as DNA: TGCAGTGCTGGGGGGTGGACGCCGGGACAGGGTAGCGAGCAGTACTTC.

This clonotype was observed at least ten times. V is TRBV4-1 and J is TRBJ1-2, with 9 bases that match TRBD1. Germline V CDR1 and CDR2: MGHRA, YSYEKL. J lost 7 bases, V lost 0 bases, and 18 bases had no gene match. The CDR3 runs 19 residues. CDR3 residues: CASSQDPPGQGSTLSGYTF. The CDR3 coding sequence is TGCGCCAGCAGCCAAGATCCCCCAGGACAGGGGTCCACTCTGTCTGGCTACACCTTC.

The chain links TRBV20-1 to TRBJ2-3; D may be TRBD1 (5 bases). The V gene's germline CDR1 is DFQATT and CDR2 SNEGSKA (reference sequence). V was pared by 5 bases and J by 1 base, with 10 bases between. The CDR3 length is 13 residues. CDR3 sequence reads: CSASGHRTDTQYF. CDR3 bases: TGCAGTGCTTCAGGACACCGCACAGATACGCAGTATTTT.

This clonotype was counted only a few times. This chain links TRBV27 with TRBJ1-3, with TRBD1 as a possible D gene (6 bases). The CDR3 sequence is 14 residues long. The germline V and J ends were trimmed by 7 bases and 0 bases, with 10 bases remaining between them. Germline lookup yields CDR1 MNHEY and CDR2 SMNVEV (reference sequence). CDR3 loop: CASNRAASGNTIYF. The DNA for the CDR3 is TGTGCCAGCAACAGGGCAGCCTCTGGAAACACCATATATTTT.

This clonotype was detected a few times. The chain is built from TRBV6-1 and TRBJ2-2, with 11 bases matching TRBD2. Germline V lookup: CDR1 MNHNS, CDR2 SASEGT. With V trimmed by 0 bases and J by 7 bases, 1 base remained unmatched. This CDR3 is built from 15 residues. CDR3 protein: CASSEALAGGGELFF. The CDR3, as DNA: TGTGCCAGCAGTGAAGCCCTAGCGGGGGGCGGGGAGCTGTTTTTT.

In this sample, this clonotype turned up many times. The chain carries TRBV28 and TRBJ2-7; tentative D call: TRBD2 (6 bases). Germline V gene data show CDR1 as MDHEN and CDR2 as SYDVKM. V lost 5 bases and J lost 3, with 14 bases in between. The CDR3 runs 14 residues. The CDR3 bases are TGTGCCAGCAGTGGCCGGGGGACGGACTACGAGCAGTACTTC. It codes for CASSGRGTDYEQYF.

This clonotype was counted ten times or more. V gene TRBV12-3 or TRBV12-4 combines with J gene TRBJ1-1; D ambiguous. CDR3 length equals 14 residues. Trimming took off 3 bases at V and 1 base at J, with 9 bases between the two ends. The CDR3 nucleotides read TGTGCCAGCAGTTTTGGTGCAGAGAACACTGAAGCTTTCTTT. Translated: CASSFGAENTEAFF.